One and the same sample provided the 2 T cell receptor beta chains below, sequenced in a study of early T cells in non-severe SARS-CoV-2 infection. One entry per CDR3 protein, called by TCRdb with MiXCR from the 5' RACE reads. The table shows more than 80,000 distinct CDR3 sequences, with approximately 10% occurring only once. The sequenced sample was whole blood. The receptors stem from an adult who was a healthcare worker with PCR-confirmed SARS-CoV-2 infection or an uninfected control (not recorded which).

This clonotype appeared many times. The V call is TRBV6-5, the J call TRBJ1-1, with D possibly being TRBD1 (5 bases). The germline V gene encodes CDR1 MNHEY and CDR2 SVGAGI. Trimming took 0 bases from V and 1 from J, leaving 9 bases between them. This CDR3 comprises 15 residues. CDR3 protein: CASSYSRTPNTEAFF. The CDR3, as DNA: TGTGCCAGCAGTTACTCCCGGACACCGAACACTGAAGCTTTCTTT.

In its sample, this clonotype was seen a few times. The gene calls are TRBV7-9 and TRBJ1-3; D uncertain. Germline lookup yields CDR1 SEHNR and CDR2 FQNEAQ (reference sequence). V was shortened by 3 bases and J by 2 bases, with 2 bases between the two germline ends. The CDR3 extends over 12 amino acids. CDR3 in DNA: TGTGCCAGCAGCTTGACTGGAAACACCATATATTTT. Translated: CASSLTGNTIYF.